Listed below are T cell receptor beta chains from one sample, sequenced in a study of identical twins' blood T cells. One entry per CDR3 protein results from TCRdb running MiXCR on the 5' RACE reads. The data show about 370,000 distinct CDR3 sequences, roughly 27% seen once. Sequenced: PBMCs. The receptors derive from a woman between 18 and 55 years old in good health. Each CDR3 is given without its conserved first and last residue. Each record gives: V gene, J gene, CDR3 protein.

TRBV7-8	TRBJ1-5	ASSFLLPGTIQPQH
TRBV9	TRBJ1-5	ASSAQGGSNQPQH
TRBV29-1	TRBJ2-3	SVDLTGTTQY
TRBV6-6	TRBJ2-3	ASDLHGGEDTQY
TRBV20-1	TRBJ1-5	SARDSSYSNQPQH
TRBV20-1	TRBJ1-1	SARDTGGLALNTEAF
TRBV5-1	TRBJ2-1	ASSLIAGNAYNEQF
TRBV10-1	TRBJ2-3	ASSAQGDTDTQY
TRBV6-2/TRBV6-3	TRBJ1-6	ASSPTGNSPLH
TRBV19	TRBJ2-1	ASMWGDEQF
TRBV3-1	TRBJ1-2	ASSQSSGRNYGYT
TRBV20-1	TRBJ2-3	SAMDPADTQY
TRBV11-2	TRBJ2-3	ASSSLLTGATDTQY
TRBV5-1	TRBJ2-1	ASSSLGFYEQF
TRBV7-9	TRBJ1-2	ATDGTAGDGYT
TRBV5-1	TRBJ2-7	ASSLGRGTSVEQY
TRBV3-1	TRBJ2-2	ASSHDYQNTGELF
TRBV14	TRBJ2-7	ASSTEELYEQY
TRBV20-1	TRBJ1-3	SARSNSGNTIY
TRBV28	TRBJ1-1	ASRLGGTLAVTEAF
TRBV9	TRBJ1-1	ASSVGQGGNTEAF
TRBV30	TRBJ1-4	AWGRYRDSARKLF
TRBV9	TRBJ1-2	AGSDRENYGYT
TRBV6-6	TRBJ2-2	ASSLAGLGELF
TRBV11-2	TRBJ2-2	ATTTLQGKGTGELF
TRBV5-1	TRBJ2-3	ASSLLRGSTDTQY
TRBV20-1	TRBJ1-5	SATSREADQPQH
TRBV5-1	TRBJ2-3	ASSFGLASTDTQY
TRBV20-1	TRBJ1-5	SASDRVGGNQPQH
TRBV12-3/TRBV12-4	TRBJ2-7	ASSVGVYEQY
TRBV5-1	TRBJ2-3	ASSLAQISDTQY
TRBV20-1	TRBJ1-1	RVTNWNTEAF
TRBV2	TRBJ2-1	ASSKSLLASSYNEQF
TRBV18	TRBJ1-3	ASSPIGEDGNTIY
TRBV4-3	TRBJ2-7	ASSQDPSATYEQY
TRBV20-1	TRBJ1-1	SALGGVDTEAF
TRBV7-9	TRBJ2-1	APSSLAYNEQF
TRBV9	TRBJ2-1	ASTPLRGSEQF
TRBV29-1	TRBJ2-2	SVEERNAGELF
TRBV20-1	TRBJ1-2	SAYSARDYVYT
TRBV7-2	TRBJ1-1	ASSLSGGLGTEAF
TRBV6-5	TRBJ2-5	ASSYSPSGEETQY